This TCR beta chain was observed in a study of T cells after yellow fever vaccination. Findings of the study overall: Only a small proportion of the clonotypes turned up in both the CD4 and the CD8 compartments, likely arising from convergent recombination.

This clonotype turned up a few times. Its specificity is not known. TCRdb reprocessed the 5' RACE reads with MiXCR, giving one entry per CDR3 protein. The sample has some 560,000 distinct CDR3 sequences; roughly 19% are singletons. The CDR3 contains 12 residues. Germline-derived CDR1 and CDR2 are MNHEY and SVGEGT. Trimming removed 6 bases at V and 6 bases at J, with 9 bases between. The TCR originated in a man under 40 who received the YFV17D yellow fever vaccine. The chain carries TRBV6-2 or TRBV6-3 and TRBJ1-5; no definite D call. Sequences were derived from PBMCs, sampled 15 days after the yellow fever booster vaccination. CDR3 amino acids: CASRTPSQPQHF. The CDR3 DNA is TGTGCCAGCAGAACGCCGAGTCAGCCCCAGCATTTT.